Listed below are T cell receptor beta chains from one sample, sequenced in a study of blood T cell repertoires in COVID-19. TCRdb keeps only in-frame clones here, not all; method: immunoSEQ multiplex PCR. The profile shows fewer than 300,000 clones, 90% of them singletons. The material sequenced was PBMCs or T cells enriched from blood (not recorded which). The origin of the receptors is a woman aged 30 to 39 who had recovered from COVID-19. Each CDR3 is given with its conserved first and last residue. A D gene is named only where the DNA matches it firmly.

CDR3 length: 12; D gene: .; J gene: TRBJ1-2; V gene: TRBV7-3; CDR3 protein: CASSLDGKGYTF
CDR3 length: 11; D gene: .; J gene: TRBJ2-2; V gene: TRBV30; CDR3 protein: CAWTASRELFF
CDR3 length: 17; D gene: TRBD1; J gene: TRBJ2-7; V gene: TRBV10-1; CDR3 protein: CASSRTGTATSSYEQYF
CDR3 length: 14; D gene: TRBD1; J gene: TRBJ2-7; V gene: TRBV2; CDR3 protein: CASSLTRDSNEQYF
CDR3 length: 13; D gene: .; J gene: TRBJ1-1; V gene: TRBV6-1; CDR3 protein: CASSELGDPEAFF
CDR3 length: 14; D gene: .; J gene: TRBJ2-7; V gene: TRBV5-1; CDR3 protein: CASSPRGSSYEQYF
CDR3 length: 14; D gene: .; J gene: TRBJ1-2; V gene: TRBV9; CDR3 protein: CASSTQGRDYGYTF
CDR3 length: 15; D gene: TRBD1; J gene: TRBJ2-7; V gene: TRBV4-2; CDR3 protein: CASSPAGTGDREQYF
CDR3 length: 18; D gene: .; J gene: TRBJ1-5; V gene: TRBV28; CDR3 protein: CASSFRWWTPYSNQPQHF
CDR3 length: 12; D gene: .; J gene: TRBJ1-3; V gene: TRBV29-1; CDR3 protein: CSVEAGYNTIYF
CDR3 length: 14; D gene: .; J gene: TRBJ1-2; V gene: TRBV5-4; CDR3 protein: CASSLGSGIGGYTF
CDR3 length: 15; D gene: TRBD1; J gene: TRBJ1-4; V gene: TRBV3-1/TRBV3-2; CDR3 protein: CASSQVSGGNEKLFF
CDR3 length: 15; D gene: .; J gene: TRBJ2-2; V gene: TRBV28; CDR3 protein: CASSRDSGNTGELFF
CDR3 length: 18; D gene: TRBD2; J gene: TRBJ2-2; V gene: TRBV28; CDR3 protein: CASSLLKAGTSGRVELFF
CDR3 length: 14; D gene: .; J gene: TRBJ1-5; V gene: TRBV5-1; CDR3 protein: CASSLQGLDQPQHF
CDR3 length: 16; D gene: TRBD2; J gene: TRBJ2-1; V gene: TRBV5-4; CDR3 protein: CASSVGLAGGVYEQFF
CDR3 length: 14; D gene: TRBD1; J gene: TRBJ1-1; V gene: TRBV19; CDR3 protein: CASSTLPDRGKAFF
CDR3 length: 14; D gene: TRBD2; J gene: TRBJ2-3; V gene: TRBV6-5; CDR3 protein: CASSGTSGQGTQYF
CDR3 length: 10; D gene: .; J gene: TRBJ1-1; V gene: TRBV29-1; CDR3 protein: CSVKGTEAFF
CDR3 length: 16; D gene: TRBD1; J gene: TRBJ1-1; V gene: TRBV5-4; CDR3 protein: CASSFLQGFMNTEAFF
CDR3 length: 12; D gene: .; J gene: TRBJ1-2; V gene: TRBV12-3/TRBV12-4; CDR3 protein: CASSQDSYGYTF
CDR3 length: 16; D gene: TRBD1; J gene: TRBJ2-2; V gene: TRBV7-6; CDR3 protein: CASSPSGGLVTGELFF
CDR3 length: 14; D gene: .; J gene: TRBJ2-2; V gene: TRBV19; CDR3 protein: CASSSTGHTGELFF
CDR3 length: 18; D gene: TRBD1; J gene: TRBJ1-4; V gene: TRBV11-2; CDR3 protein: CASSLRDRGLATNEKLFF
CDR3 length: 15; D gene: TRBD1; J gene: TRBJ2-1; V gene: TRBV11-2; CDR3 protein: CASQKPGQGSDEQFF
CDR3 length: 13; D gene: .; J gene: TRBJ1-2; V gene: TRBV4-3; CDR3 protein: CASSQDGNYGYTF
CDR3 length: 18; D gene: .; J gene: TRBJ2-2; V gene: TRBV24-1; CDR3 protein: CATSDFWVRSSNTGELFF
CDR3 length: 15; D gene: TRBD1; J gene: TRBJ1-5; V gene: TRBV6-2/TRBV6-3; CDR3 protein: CASSPTGGRIQPQHF
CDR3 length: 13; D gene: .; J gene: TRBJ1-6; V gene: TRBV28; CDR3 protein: CASSNVGNSPLHF
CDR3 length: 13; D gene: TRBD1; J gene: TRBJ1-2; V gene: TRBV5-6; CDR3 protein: CASSFQQGGGYTF
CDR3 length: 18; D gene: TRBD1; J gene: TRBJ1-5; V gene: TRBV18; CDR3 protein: CASSKQPGQGMGNQPQHF
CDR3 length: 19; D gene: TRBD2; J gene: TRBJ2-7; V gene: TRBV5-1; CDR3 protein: CASSFREAERTRNPYEQYF
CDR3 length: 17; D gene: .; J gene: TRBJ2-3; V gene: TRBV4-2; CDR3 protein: CASSQDHFAGRTDTQYF
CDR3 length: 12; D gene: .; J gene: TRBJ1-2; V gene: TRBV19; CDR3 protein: CASSNRATGYTF
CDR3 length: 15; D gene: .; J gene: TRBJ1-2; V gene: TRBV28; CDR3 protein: CASMYPGSLNYGYTF
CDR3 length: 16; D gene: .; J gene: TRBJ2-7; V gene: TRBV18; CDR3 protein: CASSPGQIEEYHEQYF
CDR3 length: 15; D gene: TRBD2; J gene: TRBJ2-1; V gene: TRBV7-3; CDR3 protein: CASSPLTSGRQEQFF
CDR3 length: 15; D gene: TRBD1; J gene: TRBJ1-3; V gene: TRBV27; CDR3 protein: CASSYRQGAGNTIYF
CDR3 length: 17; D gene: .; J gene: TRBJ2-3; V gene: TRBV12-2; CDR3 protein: CASRLSSPAEGTDTQYF
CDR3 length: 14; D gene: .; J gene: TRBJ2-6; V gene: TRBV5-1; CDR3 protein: CASSPVPGANVLTF
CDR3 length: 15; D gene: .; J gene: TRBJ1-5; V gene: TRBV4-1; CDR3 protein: CASSHRQDSNQPQHF
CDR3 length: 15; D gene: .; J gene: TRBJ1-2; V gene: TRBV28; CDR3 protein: CASSLWTGGNYGYTF
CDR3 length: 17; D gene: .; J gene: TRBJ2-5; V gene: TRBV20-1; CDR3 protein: CSASGPGVLSSQETQYF
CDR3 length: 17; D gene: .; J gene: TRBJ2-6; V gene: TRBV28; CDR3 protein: CASSFGQGYSGANVLTF
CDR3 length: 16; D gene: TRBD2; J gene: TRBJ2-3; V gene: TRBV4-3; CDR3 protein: CASSQERTSGTDTQYF
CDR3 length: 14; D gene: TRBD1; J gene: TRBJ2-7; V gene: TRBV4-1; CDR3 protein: CASRPTGAAYEQYF
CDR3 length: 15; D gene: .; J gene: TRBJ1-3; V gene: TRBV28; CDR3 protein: CASHPRVSSGNTIYF
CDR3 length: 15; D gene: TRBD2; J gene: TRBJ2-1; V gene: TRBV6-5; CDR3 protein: CASRVTSGSSNEQFF
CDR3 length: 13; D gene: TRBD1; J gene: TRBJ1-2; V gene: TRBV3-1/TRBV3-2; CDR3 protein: CASSQAGGGSYTF
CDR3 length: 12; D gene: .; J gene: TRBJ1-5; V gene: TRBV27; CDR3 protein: CASSSGYQPQHF
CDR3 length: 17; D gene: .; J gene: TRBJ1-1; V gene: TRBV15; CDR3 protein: CATSRESVRRRNTEAFF
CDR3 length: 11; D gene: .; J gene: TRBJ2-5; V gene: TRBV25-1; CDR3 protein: CASSDRGTQYF
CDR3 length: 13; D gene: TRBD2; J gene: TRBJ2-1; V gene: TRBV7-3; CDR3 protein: CASSPRWEGEQFF
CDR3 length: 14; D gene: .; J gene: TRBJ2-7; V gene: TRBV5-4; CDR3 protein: CASSPTSPNYEQYF
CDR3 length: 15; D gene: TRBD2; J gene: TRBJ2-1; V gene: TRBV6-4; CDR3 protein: CASSEGLAGGHEQFF
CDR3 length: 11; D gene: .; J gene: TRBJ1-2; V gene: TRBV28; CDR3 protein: CASSSYYGYTF